This entry features one T cell receptor (beta chain) sequence. The sample belongs to a study of blood T cell repertoires in COVID-19. CDR3 length: 17 amino acids. Per the germline V gene, CDR1 is LNHNV and CDR2 is YYDKDF (reference sequence). Trimming removed 0 bases from V and 2 bases from J; junction bases left unmatched: 8. Original methodology: Nucleated cell number was recorded as an estimate derived from reference gene primer amplification. Using immunoSEQ multiplex PCR, the repertoire was profiled, and TCRdb retains in-frame clones only, with some absent. V and J calls and clone size come straight from that table; D and trimming were deduced from the DNA. This sample has 180,000 or so clones, with roughly 86% found just once.

J is TRBJ2-7 and V is TRBV15; 9 nucleotides match TRBD1. Sequenced: peripheral blood. The clonotype comes from a man younger than 35 with active or convalescent COVID-19. In DNA, the CDR3 is TGTGCCACCAGCAGAGATAAGGACAGGGGTTTTACCTACGAGCAGTACTTC. Protein product: CATSRDKDRGFTYEQYF.